This passage covers 10 T cell receptor beta chains from one sample sequenced in a study of T cell responses to AZD1222 COVID-19 vaccine. The table came from immunoSEQ multiplex PCR; TCRdb's copy has only in-frame clones and leaves some out. This table holds roughly 160,000 clones, almost 90% found once. The source material was peripheral blood, sampled on day 0 of AZD1222 vaccination. The receptors stem from an adult in good health.

This rearrangement joins TRBV5-1 to TRBJ2-1; possibly TRBD2 for D (6 bases). This CDR3 region has 17 residues. In germline, CDR1 is SGHRS, CDR2 YFSETQ. Trimming shortened V by 2 bases and J by 4 bases, and 19 bases separated the two germline ends. CDR3 sequence (DNA): TGCGCCAGCAGCTTCCGAGGGTCGCTGGGGGGTTACAATGAGCAGTTCTTC. It encodes CASSFRGSLGGYNEQFF.

The chain links TRBV30 to TRBJ2-7; 8 nucleotides line up with TRBD2. The CDR3 totals 12 residues. Germline-derived CDR1 and CDR2 are GTSNPN and SVGIG (reference sequence). The trim removed 3 bases at V and 5 bases at J, leaving 3 bases unmatched. CDR3: CAWSSGGDEQYF. In DNA form, the CDR3 reads TGTGCCTGGAGCAGCGGGGGCGACGAGCAGTACTTC.

The chain uses TRBV19 and TRBJ1-5, with 9 bases identical to TRBD1. V lost 5 bases, J lost 7 bases, and 3 bases stayed unmatched. This CDR3 comprises 13 residues. The V gene's germline CDR1 is LNHDA and CDR2 SQIVND (reference sequence). The CDR3 region has the DNA TGTGCCAGTAGTCAAGACAGGGGGCAGCCCCAGCATTTT. Translating gives CASSQDRGQPQHF.

The rearrangement links TRBV10-3 to TRBJ2-1; D not resolved. The CDR3 consists of 15 residues. Per the germline V gene, CDR1 is ENHRY and CDR2 is SYGVKD. V shed 3 bases and J shed 1 base, with 10 bases lying between them. The CDR3 protein is CAISEISESYNEQFF. The CDR3 DNA is TGTGCCATCAGTGAAATCTCGGAGTCCTACAATGAGCAGTTCTTC.

The V and J genes are TRBV18 and TRBJ1-6, with a possible D match to TRBD1 (5 bases). Germline V gene sequence: CDR1 KGHSH, CDR2 LQKENI. The ends were cut back, 2 bases at V and 6 bases at J, with 8 bases in the middle. The CDR3 is 14 amino acids. CDR3 nucleotides: TGTGCCAGCTCACCAGGGGCAGGTAATTCACCCCTCCACTTT. Translated, it gives CASSPGAGNSPLHF.

This clone was observed once. The chain carries TRBV24-1 and TRBJ2-5, with 7 bases identical to TRBD1. Germline V CDR1 and CDR2: KGHDR, SFDVKD. The junction had 7 bases not matched to a gene; V was cut back by 3 bases and J by 1 base. The CDR3 length is 16 residues. The CDR3 loop is CATSDGGQVPQETQYF. The CDR3 nucleotides read TGTGCCACCAGTGATGGAGGACAGGTACCCCAAGAGACCCAGTACTTC.

The J gene is TRBJ2-3, the V gene TRBV4-2; the D gene could be TRBD1 or TRBD2 (5 bases each). The germline gives CDR1 LGHNA, CDR2 YNFKEQ. This CDR3 has 15 amino acids. Trimming cost V 4 bases and J 4 bases, with 15 bases left between them. The CDR3, as DNA: TGTGCCAGCAGCCGAACAATGGGGGTTTCAGATACGCAGTATTTT. Its translation is CASSRTMGVSDTQYF.

The chain combines TRBV30 with TRBJ2-7; possible D gene TRBD1, 5 bases. Per germline, CDR1 GTSNPN and CDR2 SVGIG (reference sequence). This CDR3 comprises 13 residues. V was pared by 0 bases and J by 6 bases, with 12 bases between. The DNA of the CDR3 is TGTGCCTGGAGTGTTTTCCAGGGCGGCGAGCAGTACTTC. Its protein product is CAWSVFQGGEQYF.

This chain uses TRBV11-2 with TRBJ1-4; D is uncertain. There are 13 residues in the CDR3. Germline V gives CDR1 SGHAT, CDR2 FQNNGV. V lost 0 bases, J lost 10 bases, and 9 bases lay in between. The CDR3 DNA reads as TGTGCCAGCAGCTTAGATGGAGATGTAAAACTGTTTTTT. Translating gives CASSLDGDVKLFF.

The chain is built from TRBV10-3 and TRBJ2-6; no definite D call. Per germline, CDR1 ENHRY and CDR2 SYGVKD. The germline V and J ends were trimmed by 8 bases and 0 bases, with 14 bases remaining between them. The CDR3 has 16 residues. The CDR3 here is CAIPASPLSGANVLTF. The CDR3 region has the DNA TGTGCCATCCCCGCCAGCCCACTCTCTGGGGCCAACGTCCTGACTTTC.